This T cell receptor beta chain was sequenced in a study of CD8+ T cells in alopecia areata. Overall study: Patients in the treated group were given tofacitinib by mouth, 5 to 10 mg twice a day.

Treatment reported: oral pan-JAK inhibitor, 5-10 mg twice daily. Lesional scalp punch biopsies and peripheral blood came from alopecia areata patients. A remark on this clone: The antigen is undetermined.

The sequencing template was cDNA reverse transcribed from extracted RNA. The repertoire was sequenced with immunoSEQ multiplex PCR; TCRdb's copy has only in-frame clones and lacks some. The sample records 130,000 or so clones, around 60% being singletons. Study results and limitations: TCR sharing was clearer in mice than between patients, perhaps partly owing to patient HLA diversity.

The V gene end was trimmed by 0 bases and the J gene end by 5 bases; junction bases not matched to a gene: 7. Germline values: CDR1 MGHRA, CDR2 YSYEKL. CDR3 size: 16 residues. This clonotype was obtained from a human donor with alopecia areata. V is TRBV4-1 and J is TRBJ2-4; 7 bases fit TRBD2. The material sequenced was CD4+ T cells sorted from blood, taken at week 4, from a patient treated with tofacitinib. CDR3 sequence reads: CASSQDQGLVQNIQYF. The CDR3 DNA is TGCGCCAGCAGCCAAGATCAAGGACTAGTCCAAAACATTCAGTACTTC.